This TCR beta chain derives from a study of beta chain features in type 1 diabetes. Overall study findings and caveats: Patients with Type 1 diabetes showed moderately but significantly shorter TCRB CDR3s in all four CD4+ subsets. The naive, central memory and Treg TCRB repertoires looked more alike in patients than they did in healthy donors.

For this clone: Its target is unknown.

The V end lost 0 bases, the J end lost 1 base, and 10 bases lay between the germline ends. The CDR3 extends over 15 amino acids. Germline V gives CDR1 SGHRS, CDR2 YFSETQ. Expressed TCRB transcripts were sequenced, since all the RNA that had been isolated was reverse transcribed. Regulatory, naive and central memory T cell samples averaged roughly 3.8 million reads. The repertoire was sequenced with immunoSEQ multiplex PCR; TCRdb's copy has only in-frame clones and lacks some. This table holds over 650,000 clones, over 12% found once. The receptor's source is a young man with type 1 diabetes. The specimen sequenced was naive CD4+ T cells from blood. The V and J genes are TRBV5-1 and TRBJ2-5; D remains ambiguous. CDR3 protein: CASSLGGGGQETQYF. The CDR3 DNA is TGCGCCAGCAGCTTGGGAGGTGGCGGCCAAGAGACCCAGTACTTC.